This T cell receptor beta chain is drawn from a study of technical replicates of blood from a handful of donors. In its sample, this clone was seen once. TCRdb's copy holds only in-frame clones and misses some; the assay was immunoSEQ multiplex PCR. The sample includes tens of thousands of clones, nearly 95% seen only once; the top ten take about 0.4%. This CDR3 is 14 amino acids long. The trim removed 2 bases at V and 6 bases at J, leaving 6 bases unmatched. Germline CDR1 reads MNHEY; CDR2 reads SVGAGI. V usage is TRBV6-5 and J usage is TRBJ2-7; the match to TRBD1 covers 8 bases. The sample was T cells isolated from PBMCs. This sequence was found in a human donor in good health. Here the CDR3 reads CASSYETGAPEQYF. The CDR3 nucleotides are TGTGCCAGCAGTTACGAGACAGGGGCTCCCGAGCAGTACTTC.